The clone carrying this TCR beta chain has more than one count but fewer than ten. Trimming at V came to 6 bases and at J to 2 bases, leaving 6 bases not matched to a gene. Germline loops: CDR1 MNHEY, CDR2 SMNVEV (reference sequence). This CDR3 region has 15 residues. These data belong to a study of regulatory T cells in long-lasting Graves disease. CDR3-region Arm-PCR and iRepertoire HTBI primers produced the TCR beta libraries. TCRdb fed the multiplex PCR reads into MiXCR, producing one record per CDR3 protein. The sample lists fewer than 400,000 distinct CDR3 sequences; 15% to 20% were seen once. The time point was: persistent/refractory GD, antithyroid drugs over 5 years with positive TRAb. With RNA extracted from PBMCs as input, the TCR library was made.

The sequences come from peripheral blood mononuclear cells (PBMCs), collected when the disease was refractory, from a patient treated with antithyroid drugs. The TCR originated in a female donor with Graves disease. The V gene is TRBV27, the J gene TRBJ2-7; TRBD1 matches at 11 bases. The CDR3 DNA sequence: TGTGCCAGCAGGGCTTGGGGACAGGGGGCCTACGAGCAGTACTTC. Protein product: CASRAWGQGAYEQYF.